This TCR beta chain was documented in a study of blood T cells in healthy people across ages. Overall study findings and caveats: Strongly correlated with naive T cell percentage was TCR beta diversity. Estimates of diversity drawn from one million T cells were considered underestimates.

Germline CDR1 reads SEHNR; CDR2 reads FQNEAQ (reference sequence). The ends were cut back, 7 bases at V and 1 base at J, with 19 bases in the middle. The length of the CDR3 is 16 residues. For the second PCR, which ran for about 7 to 11 cycles, a sample-barcoded 5' primer and a J-beta primer mix were used. In TCRdb, the 5' RACE reads were re-called with MiXCR into one record per CDR3 protein. The table includes under 2,000,000 distinct CDR3 sequences, 40% to 55% detected once. This clonotype has only a few counts. The target antigen is unknown. The receptor was derived from a woman in her 40s in good health. The V and J genes are TRBV7-9 and TRBJ1-1, with D perhaps matching TRBD1 (6 bases). Material for sequencing was blood. CDR3 sequence: CASNSGGHLRNTEAFF. The CDR3 region has the DNA TGTGCCAGCAACTCCGGGGGGCACTTAAGGAACACTGAAGCTTTCTTT.